Below, 26 T cell receptor beta chains from the same sample are listed, as sequenced in a study of blood T cell repertoires in COVID-19. The table came from immunoSEQ multiplex PCR; TCRdb's copy has only in-frame clones and leaves some out. The sample consists of about 190,000 clones, about 88% of them appearing once. Sample: peripheral blood. These receptor sequences come from a man aged 25 to 40 with acute or convalescent COVID-19.

The CDR3, as DNA: TGTGCCAGCAGCTCCACAGGGGCAGATTCACCCCTCCACTTT. Translating gives CASSSTGADSPLHF. The rearrangement joins TRBV5-4 to TRBJ1-6; 7 bases map to TRBD1. Losses at the gene ends were 3 bases for V and 8 bases for J; bases not matched to a gene: 5. Germline V gene sequence: CDR1 SGHNT, CDR2 YYREEE (reference sequence). The CDR3 is 14 residues long.

This sequence joins TRBV18 and TRBJ2-3, with 9 bases identical to TRBD1. Germline V gene lookup returns CDR1 KGHSH and CDR2 LQKENI. The junction had 9 bases not matched to a gene; V was cut back by 5 bases and J by 3 bases. CDR3 length: 16 residues. The CDR3 protein is CASSDQRTGVTDTQYF. The DNA for the CDR3 is TGTGCCAGCTCAGATCAGCGGACAGGGGTGACAGATACGCAGTATTTT. The full variable domain, with the rest looked up from reference TRBV18 and TRBJ2-3, is NAGVMQNPRHLVRRRGQEARLRCSPMKGHSHVYWYRQLPEEGLKFMVYLQKENIIDESGMPKERFSAEFPKEGPSILRIQQVVRGDSAAYFCASSDQRTGVTDTQYFGPGTRLTVL.

CDR3 sequence reads: CASSSPGRASGRTTYNEQFF. The DNA of the CDR3 is TGCGCCAGCAGCAGCCCAGGGAGGGCTAGCGGGAGGACAACCTACAATGAGCAGTTCTTC. The chain has TRBV5-1 and TRBJ2-1; 11 bases map to TRBD2. The CDR3 is 20 residues long. Losses at the gene ends were 4 bases for V and 2 bases for J; bases not matched to a gene: 17. Germline V CDR1 and CDR2: SGHRS, YFSETQ.

The V call is TRBV14, the J call TRBJ1-2, with D possibly matching TRBD1 (6 bases). This CDR3 contains 18 residues. Between the trimmed V and J ends, which lost 3 bases and 7 bases, there was a span of 27 bases. CDR1 and CDR2 (germline): SGHDN, FVKESK. The CDR3 sequence: CASSHNVPIQGQEAGYTF. The CDR3 DNA reads TGTGCCAGCAGCCATAACGTCCCAATACAGGGACAAGAAGCTGGCTACACCTTC.

The genes are TRBV7-2 and TRBJ2-2, with 10 bases matching TRBD2. The CDR3 length is 16 residues. From germline, CDR1 is SGHTA and CDR2 FQGNSA. Losses at the gene ends were 11 bases for V and 0 bases for J; bases not matched to a gene: 9. The CDR3 sequence: CARKERGGANTGELFF. CDR3 DNA: TGTGCCCGCAAAGAGCGGGGGGGCGCGAACACCGGGGAGCTGTTTTTT.

The chain employs TRBV28 and TRBJ1-2; the D gene is possibly TRBD1 (6 bases). This CDR3 contains 14 residues. The germline gives CDR1 MDHEN, CDR2 SYDVKM. V gave up 5 bases and J gave up 4 bases, with 14 bases separating them. CDR3 bases: TGTGCCAGCAGTATAGGGGGATATAGCTATGGCTACACCTTC. Encoded protein: CASSIGGYSYGYTF.

The genes are TRBV2 and TRBJ1-2; a possible D gene is TRBD1 (6 bases). Per the germline V gene, CDR1 is SNHLY and CDR2 is FYNNEI. The CDR3 is 17 amino acids. V lost 3 bases and J 5 bases, leaving 22 bases between the germline ends. In DNA form, the CDR3 reads TGTGCCAGCAGTGATGCGGGGGCCTTTACCTTACCGTATGGCTACACCTTC. Translated: CASSDAGAFTLPYGYTF.

The gene calls are TRBV28 and TRBJ1-5; D is undetermined. The CDR3 has 12 residues. V was shortened by 3 bases and J by 9 bases, with 9 bases between the two germline ends. Per the germline V gene, CDR1 is MDHEN and CDR2 is SYDVKM. For the CDR3, the DNA is TGTGCCAGCAGTTTCGGGGTTTGGCCCCAGCATTTT. This codes for CASSFGVWPQHF.

This clone was seen just once. The chain has TRBV14 and TRBJ1-6; no reliable D call. The CDR3 loop spans 13 amino acids. The germline V and J ends were trimmed by 1 base and 9 bases, with 7 bases remaining between them. Per the germline V gene, CDR1 is SGHDN and CDR2 is FVKESK. CDR3 loop: CASSQGRVSPLHF. DNA of the CDR3: TGTGCCAGCAGCCAAGGGAGGGTTTCACCCCTCCACTTT.

This chain connects TRBV4-1 to TRBJ1-3, with 8 bases lining up with TRBD1. V shed 1 base and J 4 bases; nucleotides not matched to a gene: 3. Germline assignment: CDR1 MGHRA and CDR2 YSYEKL. This CDR3 spans 15 amino acids. As DNA, the CDR3 is TGCGCCAGCAGCCAAGTCCGGGACAGGGGAAACACCATATATTTT. This gives the protein CASSQVRDRGNTIYF.

The chain links TRBV10-3 to TRBJ2-7; 8 bases fit TRBD1. The germline V gene has CDR1 ENHRY and CDR2 SYGVKD. V was clipped by 7 bases and J by 5 bases; unmatched bases: 7. This CDR3 has 13 amino acids. The CDR3 DNA sequence: TGTGCCATCACCGGGGACAGGTTTGACGAGCAGTACTTC. The encoded protein is CAITGDRFDEQYF.

This sequence joins TRBV11-3 and TRBJ2-2, with 10 bases matching TRBD2. Germline CDR1 reads SGHNT; CDR2 reads YENEEA. The CDR3 extends over 18 amino acids. Germline trimming cut 2 bases from V and 0 bases from J; bases unmatched to any gene: 6. CDR3 nucleotides: TGTGCCAGCAGCTTATGGGGCGGACTAGCGGCGAACACCGGGGAGCTGTTTTTT. Residues: CASSLWGGLAANTGELFF.

The chain uses TRBV13 and TRBJ1-2; D is possibly TRBD1 (6 bases). CDR3 size: 20 residues. Trimming pared 1 base from V and 3 bases from J, leaving 27 bases between. Germline V gene data show CDR1 as PRHDT and CDR2 as FYEKMQ (reference sequence). CDR3 amino acids: CASSLVRGGAGSGTDYGYTF. The CDR3 DNA follows: TGTGCCAGCAGCTTAGTCCGTGGGGGCGCTGGTTCTGGGACGGACTATGGCTACACCTTC.

The chain uses TRBV12-3 or TRBV12-4 and TRBJ2-3, with TRBD1 identical over 7 bases. V was clipped by 7 bases and J by 7 bases; unmatched bases: 8. The CDR3 sequence is 13 residues long. The CDR3 bases are TGTGCCAGCAACAAACAGGGGCGACATACGCAGTATTTT. Translation gives CASNKQGRHTQYF.

This rearrangement joins TRBV4-2 to TRBJ1-3; D is undetermined. Deletions cut 1 base from V and 1 base from J, with 17 bases between. Germline CDR1 and CDR2: LGHNA and YNFKEQ. The CDR3 has 18 residues. This CDR3 reads CASSQVGPASQSGNTIYF. In DNA, the CDR3 is TGTGCCAGCAGCCAAGTTGGGCCGGCCAGCCAATCTGGAAACACCATATATTTT.

This sequence joins TRBV6-4 and TRBJ1-1; perhaps TRBD1 as D (5 bases). The CDR3 covers 14 residues. V lost 6 bases and J 1 base, leaving 12 bases between the germline ends. CDR1 and CDR2 (germline): MRHNA, SNTAGT. CDR3: CASSVLGGNTEAFF. Written as DNA, the CDR3 is TGTGCCAGCAGCGTTTTGGGGGGGAACACTGAAGCTTTCTTT.

CDR3 nucleotides: TGTGCCAGCAGTGATTGGAGCTACGGTTCCGCTTTCTTT. Translation gives CASSDWSYGSAFF. The chain joins TRBV6-1 to TRBJ1-1; D gene uncertain. Trimming stripped 3 bases from V and 11 bases from J, with 16 bases between. The CDR3 length is 13 residues. Germline V CDR1 and CDR2: MNHNS, SASEGT.

The V call is TRBV14, the J call TRBJ1-6; no definite D call. The CDR3 sequence is 14 residues long. Trimming took off 0 bases at V and 8 bases at J, with 8 bases between the two ends. Germline CDR1 reads SGHDN; CDR2 reads FVKESK. Here the CDR3 reads CASSQDLRYSPLHF. Written as DNA, the CDR3 is TGTGCCAGCAGCCAAGATCTCAGATATTCACCCCTCCACTTT.

The CDR3 region has the DNA TGTGCCACCCGGACTAGCGGGAAGAATGAGCAGTTCTTC. Translating it yields CATRTSGKNEQFF. The V call is TRBV6-5, the J call TRBJ2-1; 12 bases agree with TRBD2. Germline V CDR1 and CDR2: MNHEY, SVGAGI. J was trimmed by 7 bases and V by 10 bases; bases with no gene match: 5. The CDR3 contains 13 residues.

This clone showed up just a few times. V gene TRBV10-3 combines with J gene TRBJ2-2; TRBD2 aligns across 14 bases. Germline values: CDR1 ENHRY, CDR2 SYGVKD. V shed 8 bases and J 4 bases; nucleotides not matched to a gene: 3. The CDR3 is 15 amino acids. The DNA of the CDR3 is TGTGCCATCGGGACTAGCGGGAGTGGCACCGGGGAGCTGTTTTTT. It encodes CAIGTSGSGTGELFF.

The J gene is TRBJ1-3, the V gene TRBV6-5; D gene ambiguous. This CDR3 contains 14 residues. Per germline, CDR1 MNHEY and CDR2 SVGAGI. Trimming removed 6 bases from V and 4 bases from J, with 13 bases in between. The CDR3, as DNA: TGTGCCAGCAGATCGGTCCGGTACGGAAACACCATATATTTT. Translating it yields CASRSVRYGNTIYF.

The chain uses TRBV5-1 and TRBJ2-6; 8 bases are a match to TRBD2. CDR3 length equals 15 residues. V gave up 4 bases and J gave up 2 bases; unmatched junction bases: 2. Germline CDR1 and CDR2: SGHRS and YFSETQ. Here the CDR3 DNA reads TGCGCCAGCAGCGTGCGGGGGGCTGGGGCCAACGTCCTGACTTTC. Amino acids: CASSVRGAGANVLTF.

The chain employs TRBV6-5 and TRBJ1-5; 7 positions agree with TRBD1. The CDR3 extends over 15 amino acids. Looked up from germline, CDR1 is MNHEY and CDR2 is SVGAGI. V trimming: 7 bases; J trimming: 5 bases; junction bases outside the gene matches: 11. The CDR3 DNA sequence: TGTGCCAGCAATCCTAAGGGGGACAGTTATCAGCCCCAGCATTTT. This gives the protein CASNPKGDSYQPQHF.

The rearrangement links TRBV7-6 to TRBJ2-5; D may be TRBD2 (5 bases). This CDR3 region has 17 residues. The germline V and J ends were trimmed by 5 bases and 2 bases, with 21 bases remaining between them. Germline values: CDR1 SGHVS, CDR2 FNYEAQ. This CDR3 reads CASSRSGVSLGQETQYF. The CDR3 DNA follows: TGTGCCAGCAGCCGAAGCGGAGTTTCACTAGGGCAAGAGACCCAGTACTTC. Together with reference TRBV7-6 and TRBJ2-5, the CDR3 gives the full variable domain: GAGVSQSPRYKVTKRGQDVALRCDPISGHVSLYWYRQALGQGPEFLTYFNYEAQQDKSGLPNDRFSAERPEGSISTLTIQRTEQRDSAMYRCASSRSGVSLGQETQYFGPGTRLLVL.

The CDR3, as DNA: TGTGCCAGCAGTTACTCGGCTCAGGGTATCGACGAGCAGTACTTC. It translates to CASSYSAQGIDEQYF. The chain uses TRBV6-2 or TRBV6-3 and TRBJ2-7; D perhaps matches TRBD1 (5 bases). In germline, CDR1 is MNHEY, CDR2 SVGEGT. Trimming left V 0 bases short and J 5 bases short, with 14 bases between. The CDR3 is 15 residues long.

This chain joins TRBV18 and TRBJ2-3; TRBD1 matches 9 bases. There are 15 residues in the CDR3. The J segment lost 3 bases and the V segment lost 3 bases, leaving 4 bases of the junction unmatched. Germline V gene sequence: CDR1 KGHSH, CDR2 LQKENI. CDR3 bases: TGTGCCAGCTCACCGACAGGGGGGTCAACAGATACGCAGTATTTT. This gives the protein CASSPTGGSTDTQYF.